The sequence of this TCR beta chain was determined in a study of PD-1 blockade in mismatch repair-deficient tumors. Findings and limits, study-wide: After pembrolizumab, tumor-resident clones rose rapidly, then generally contracted before radiologic responses.

Looked up from germline, CDR1 is SGHTA and CDR2 is FQGTGA. CDR3 length equals 14 residues. After removal of 4 bases from V and 7 bases from J, the junction contained 8 bases not matched to a gene. All patients were mismatch repair deficient, assessed by either PCR or immunohistochemistry. The TCR-sequenced patients were a few responders to pembrolizumab. This table comes from immunoSEQ multiplex PCR, and its TCRdb copy is limited to in-frame clones, with some not included. The sample contains some 21,000 clones, roughly 82% of which appear only once. Comment on this clone: What it binds is unknown.

The genes are TRBV7-3 and TRBJ2-3, with 7 nucleotides matching TRBD2. This TCR came from an adult with mismatch repair-deficient cancer. Sequencing was performed on PBMCs, taken 52 weeks after starting pembrolizumab. CDR3 coding DNA: TGTGCCAGCAGCTCCCTGGATAGCGGGTATACGCAGTATTTT. Translating it yields CASSSLDSGYTQYF.